The 32 T cell receptor beta chains presented below share a single source sample, sequenced in a study of patients and donors after allogeneic stem cell transplantation. TCRdb reprocessed the RT-PCR reads via MiXCR and lists one record per CDR3 protein. The sample has over 400,000 distinct CDR3 sequences, 16% seen once. The sequenced sample was blood, either unsorted or a sorted T cell fraction (not recorded which). The receptors were gathered from a human donor who was either an allogeneic HSCT recipient or a stem cell or donor lymphocyte infusion donor (not recorded which). It is not recorded whose cells these are; they may come from a transplant donor.

This clonotype was detected a few times. The V and J genes are TRBV11-2 and TRBJ1-6; D not certain. Per germline, CDR1 SGHAT and CDR2 FQNNGV. CDR3 size: 14 residues. Trimming shortened V by 5 bases and J by 7 bases, and 12 bases separated the two germline ends. CDR3 amino acids: CASSALGWNSPLHF. As DNA, the CDR3 is TGTGCCAGCAGCGCCTTAGGGTGGAATTCACCCCTCCACTTT.

This chain links TRBV21-1 with TRBJ2-3; the table's D call of TRBD2 was not tested on the DNA. TRBV21-1 is an annotated pseudogene. The CDR3 spans 14 residues. CDR3 sequence (DNA): TGTGCCAGCAGCAAAGATCGGGGAGGGACGTCTCAGTATTTT. This sequence encodes CASSKDRGGTSQYF.

CDR3 sequence: CATRGQGQGEAFF. For the CDR3, the DNA is TGTGCCACCAGAGGACAGGGGCAGGGTGAAGCTTTCTTT. This rearrangement joins TRBV24-1 to TRBJ1-1; TRBD1 agrees at 9 bases. The CDR3 extends over 13 amino acids. Germline V gene lookup returns CDR1 KGHDR and CDR2 SFDVKD. The J segment lost 7 bases and the V segment lost 7 bases, leaving 6 bases of the junction unmatched.

The rearrangement uses TRBV6-5 and TRBJ2-1, with D perhaps TRBD2 (5 bases). With 0 bases removed from V and 7 bases from J, the gap between germline ends came to 19 bases. CDR1 MNHEY and CDR2 SVGAGI come from the germline V gene. CDR3 size: 17 residues. In DNA form, the CDR3 reads TGTGCCAGCAGTTACTCGTCGCGGACTCCCGTAATGAATGAGCAGTTCTTC. Protein: CASSYSSRTPVMNEQFF.

This clonotype has just a few counts. The rearrangement joins TRBV2 to TRBJ2-5; 10 nucleotides line up with TRBD2. V trimming: 4 bases; J trimming: 2 bases; junction bases outside the gene matches: 4. Per germline, CDR1 SNHLY and CDR2 FYNNEI. This CDR3 has 15 amino acids. The CDR3 bases are TGTGCCAGCAGTGCCGGACTAGCGGATCAAGAGACCCAGTACTTC. Its protein product is CASSAGLADQETQYF.

The sample holds a few counts of this clonotype. The chain employs TRBV24-1 and TRBJ2-3; 8 bases are shared with TRBD2. The germline V gene encodes CDR1 KGHDR and CDR2 SFDVKD. The ends lost 8 bases at V and 0 bases at J; junction bases unmatched: 6. The CDR3 has 15 residues. The CDR3 nucleotides are TGTGCCACCAACCCGGGAGGGGATAGCACAGATACGCAGTATTTT. This codes for CATNPGGDSTDTQYF.

This clonotype turned up a few times. The chain joins TRBV4-1 to TRBJ1-1; tentatively, D is TRBD1 (6 bases). This CDR3 region has 16 residues. Germline CDR1 and CDR2: MGHRA and YSYEKL. Trimming pared 6 bases from V and 2 bases from J, leaving 19 bases between. The CDR3 here is CASRGGPGGGNTEAFF. DNA of the CDR3: TGCGCCAGCAGGGGTGGACCCGGGGGGGGCAACACTGAAGCTTTCTTT.

The chain couples TRBV7-9 to TRBJ2-1; TRBD1 agrees at 12 bases. Germline CDR1 reads SEHNR; CDR2 reads FQNEAQ (reference sequence). CDR3 length: 16 residues. J gave up 7 bases and V 0 bases, and 4 bases lay outside the gene matches. The CDR3 reads CASSLAWGQGANEQFF. DNA for the CDR3: TGTGCCAGCAGCTTAGCGTGGGGACAGGGGGCTAATGAGCAGTTCTTC.

This clonotype was seen repeatedly, ten times or more. This sequence joins TRBV18 and TRBJ2-1, with D uncertain. CDR1 KGHSH and CDR2 LQKENI come from the germline V gene. The CDR3 extends over 15 amino acids. V was cut by 2 bases and J by 2 bases, with 10 bases left in between. CDR3 sequence: CASSPEGIAYNEQFF. The CDR3 coding sequence is TGTGCCAGCTCACCAGAAGGGATCGCCTACAATGAGCAGTTCTTC.

The sample holds many counts of this clonotype. V is TRBV12-3 or TRBV12-4 and J is TRBJ2-1; the D is unclear. V lost 0 bases to trimming and J lost 13 bases, with 7 bases between them. The CDR3 contains 11 residues. The DNA for the CDR3 is TGTGCCAGCAGTTTAGCGCTTAAACAGTTCTTC. The encoded protein is CASSLALKQFF.

This clonotype has more than one count but fewer than ten. J is TRBJ2-1 and V is TRBV5-1, with 11 bases matching TRBD2. V lost 4 bases to trimming and J lost 11 bases; unmatched junction nucleotides: 5. The CDR3 runs 13 residues. Germline CDR1 reads SGHRS; CDR2 reads YFSETQ. The CDR3 spells CASSVLAGGQQFF. CDR3 coding DNA: TGCGCCAGCAGCGTCCTAGCGGGAGGCCAGCAGTTCTTC.

The chain employs TRBV20-1 and TRBJ1-1; 12 nucleotides match TRBD1. In germline, CDR1 is DFQATT, CDR2 SNEGSKA (reference sequence). V lost 5 bases to trimming and J lost 0 bases; unmatched junction nucleotides: 4. The CDR3 is made up of 15 amino acids. The CDR3 DNA sequence: TGCAGTGCTCCGGGACAGGGGGCGATGAACACTGAAGCTTTCTTT. Amino acids: CSAPGQGAMNTEAFF.

This clonotype has a count of ten or more. The chain couples TRBV12-3 or TRBV12-4 to TRBJ2-2; a possible D gene is TRBD1 (6 bases). The length of the CDR3 is 15 residues. Trimming took off 6 bases at V and 5 bases at J, with 16 bases between the two ends. CDR3 in amino acids: CASRTRGKGTGELFF. The CDR3 DNA reads TGTGCCAGCAGAACCAGGGGAAAAGGGACCGGGGAGCTGTTTTTT.

The chain couples TRBV7-3 to TRBJ1-1; D might be TRBD1 (5 bases). This CDR3 contains 11 residues. Germline-derived CDR1 and CDR2 are SGHTA and FQGTGA. V shed 5 bases and J shed 8 bases, with 9 bases lying between them. CDR3 amino acids: CASSHRTEAFF. In DNA form, the CDR3 reads TGTGCCAGCAGCCACAGGACAGAAGCTTTCTTT.

This clonotype came up once. This clone may be a read error of a much larger clone one base away. The rearrangement joins TRBV2 to TRBJ1-3; D unresolved. The CDR3 is 12 residues long. Germline V gene data show CDR1 as SNHLY and CDR2 as FYNNEI. Trimming cost V 6 bases and J 3 bases, with 6 bases left between them. The CDR3 coding sequence is TGTGCCAGCAGGGCAGGTGGAAACACCATATATTTT. Amino acid sequence: CASRAGGNTIYF.

The V gene is TRBV7-2, the J gene TRBJ2-5; 9 nucleotides align to TRBD2. The J segment lost 6 bases and the V segment lost 5 bases, leaving 13 bases of the junction unmatched. Germline-derived CDR1 and CDR2 are SGHTA and FQGNSA. This CDR3 is built from 16 residues. DNA for the CDR3: TGTGCCAGCAGCCTCGCACGCCCGCGGGGGGGCCAGACCCAGTACTTC. Amino acids: CASSLARPRGGQTQYF.

A few counts support this clonotype. As DNA, the CDR3 is TGTGCCAGCAGCGTAGATGGGGGCTCCACTGAAGCTTTCTTT. Amino acids: CASSVDGGSTEAFF. The gene calls are TRBV9 and TRBJ1-1, with D perhaps matching TRBD1 (6 bases). The CDR3 totals 14 residues. CDR1 is SGDLS, CDR2 YYNGEE, per germline. V was trimmed by 0 bases and J by 4 bases, leaving 10 bases between them. Full variable domain (remainder filled in from reference TRBV9 and TRBJ1-1): DSGVTQTPKHLITATGQRVTLRCSPRSGDLSVYWYQQSLDQGLQFLIQYYNGEERAKGNILERFSAQQFPDLHSELNLSSLELGDSALYFCASSVDGGSTEAFFGQGTRLTVV.

This clonotype was detected many times. This sequence joins TRBV6-5 and TRBJ1-1, with D maybe TRBD1 (6 bases). Germline V gene lookup returns CDR1 MNHEY and CDR2 SVGAGI. Trimming left V 0 bases short and J 8 bases short, with 7 bases between. The CDR3 is 12 residues long. The CDR3 bases are TGTGCCAGCAGTTACTCTGGACAGGAAGCTTTCTTT. Translating gives CASSYSGQEAFF.

The J gene is TRBJ2-7, the V gene TRBV7-9; perhaps TRBD1 as D (6 bases). V dropped 5 bases and J dropped 2 bases, with 13 bases sitting between them. The CDR3 length is 14 residues. Per germline, CDR1 SEHNR and CDR2 FQNEAQ (reference sequence). CDR3 residues: CASSPVTGPYEQYF. In DNA, the CDR3 is TGTGCCAGCAGCCCCGTCACAGGGCCCTACGAGCAGTACTTC.

The DNA of the CDR3 is TGTGCCAGTAGTATCGCGGCGGCCAGGAGCAATCAGCCCCAGCATTTT. Amino acid sequence: CASSIAAARSNQPQHF. This chain links TRBV19 with TRBJ1-5, with D unclear. CDR1 LNHDA and CDR2 SQIVND come from the germline V gene (reference sequence). The CDR3 is 16 residues long. V gave up 3 bases and J gave up 1 base, with 13 bases separating them.

This clonotype was seen repeatedly, ten times or more. V usage is TRBV9 and J usage is TRBJ2-3; D is perhaps TRBD1 (5 bases). Germline V gene sequence: CDR1 SGDLS, CDR2 YYNGEE. The V and J ends lost 3 bases and 2 bases respectively, with 16 bases between them. This CDR3 has 16 amino acids. The CDR3 here is CASSGRQRTNTDTQYF. The CDR3 nucleotides read TGTGCCAGCAGCGGTAGACAGAGGACGAACACAGATACGCAGTATTTT.

J is TRBJ1-1 and V is TRBV20-1, with 9 bases identical to TRBD1. The CDR3 extends over 13 amino acids. The V and J ends lost 3 bases and 4 bases, in that order; junction bases with no gene match: 3. Per germline, CDR1 DFQATT and CDR2 SNEGSKA (reference sequence). The CDR3 region has the DNA TGCAGTGCTAGTACAGGGGGCGTCACTGAAGCTTTCTTT. Residues: CSASTGGVTEAFF.

This clonotype came up a few times. V and J are TRBV12-5 and TRBJ1-1; D call uncertain. CDR1 LGHNT and CDR2 FRNRAP come from the germline V gene. The ends were cut back, 3 bases at V and 5 bases at J, with 13 bases in the middle. This CDR3 spans 14 amino acids. In nucleotides, the CDR3 is TGTGCTAGTGGTTTAGAGTCCTCGCGGACTGAAGCTTTCTTT. Translation: CASGLESSRTEAFF.

The V gene is TRBV27, the J gene TRBJ2-3; the D is unclear. Per the germline V gene, CDR1 is MNHEY and CDR2 is SMNVEV (reference sequence). V lost 1 base to trimming and J lost 4 bases, with 9 bases between them. The length of the CDR3 is 14 residues. DNA for the CDR3: TGTGCCAGCAGTTTATACCCACGCGCAGATACGCAGTATTTT. Its translation: CASSLYPRADTQYF.

Of note for this clonotype: At one end the junction does not follow the germline gene, possibly because of a read error. The chain carries TRBV12-3 or TRBV12-4 and TRBJ2-1, with D unclear. The CDR3 extends over 15 amino acids. CDR3 nucleotides: TGTGCCAGCACGGGCGGCATAAGCTCCTACAATAAGCAGTTCTTC. Its translation is CASTGGISSYNKQFF.

In its sample, this clonotype was seen a few times. V is TRBV29-1 and J is TRBJ2-4, with TRBD2 identical over 9 bases. The CDR3 contains 15 residues. Germline CDR1 reads SQVTM; CDR2 reads ANQGSEA. V lost 7 bases and J lost 0; bases outside the gene matches: 7. The CDR3, as DNA: TGCAGCGCCCTACTAGCGGGTGTAGCCAAAAACATTCAGTACTTC. Its translation is CSALLAGVAKNIQYF.

The chain is built from TRBV7-8 and TRBJ1-1; D is undetermined. Per germline, CDR1 SGHVS and CDR2 FQNEAQ. CDR3 size: 13 residues. V lost 1 base to trimming and J lost 5 bases, with 8 bases between them. The CDR3 region is CASSLGLQTEAFF. CDR3 coding DNA: TGTGCCAGCAGCTTAGGCCTGCAGACTGAAGCTTTCTTT.

This chain connects TRBV9 to TRBJ2-2; no firm D call. Germline V lookup: CDR1 SGDLS, CDR2 YYNGEE. Trimming left V 0 bases short and J 7 bases short, with 13 bases between. This CDR3 has 15 amino acids. CDR3 residues: CASSVGMKQGGELFF. Here the CDR3 DNA reads TGTGCCAGCAGCGTAGGCATGAAGCAAGGCGGGGAGCTGTTTTTT. Full variable domain (outside the CDR3, taken from reference TRBV9 and TRBJ2-2): DSGVTQTPKHLITATGQRVTLRCSPRSGDLSVYWYQQSLDQGLQFLIQYYNGEERAKGNILERFSAQQFPDLHSELNLSSLELGDSALYFCASSVGMKQGGELFFGEGSRLTVL.

This chain connects TRBV12-3 or TRBV12-4 to TRBJ2-1; D unclear. The CDR3 has 11 residues. V dropped 8 bases and J dropped 7 bases, with 9 bases sitting between them. Here the CDR3 reads CASRKRNEQFF. In nucleotides, the CDR3 is TGTGCCAGCCGGAAGAGGAATGAGCAGTTCTTC.

This clonotype has only a few counts. V is TRBV7-9 and J is TRBJ1-1; possibly TRBD1 for D (5 bases). The CDR3 runs 15 residues. CDR1 is SEHNR and CDR2 is FQNEAQ in the germline V gene (reference sequence). V was clipped by 5 bases and J by 0 bases, with 13 bases between them. CDR3 amino acids: CASSRYGTVNTEAFF. The CDR3 coding sequence is TGTGCCAGCAGCCGTTATGGGACCGTGAACACTGAAGCTTTCTTT.

In this sample, this clonotype turned up many times. This chain links TRBV3-1 with TRBJ2-1; possible D gene TRBD1, 5 bases. Germline CDR1 reads LGHDT; CDR2 reads YNNKEL (reference sequence). This CDR3 is 17 amino acids long. Deletions cut 1 base from V and 7 bases from J, with 20 bases between. The CDR3 bases are TGTGCCAGCAGCCAAGTCTTTCAGGCAGGGAACTCGAATGAGCAGTTCTTC. Translating it yields CASSQVFQAGNSNEQFF.

This clonotype was recorded a few times. The chain joins TRBV20-1 to TRBJ1-2; 11 bases match TRBD1. Trimming cost V 6 bases and J 9 bases; bases outside gene matches: 12. CDR3 length equals 14 residues. Germline-derived CDR1 and CDR2 are DFQATT and SNEGSKA (reference sequence). The CDR3 reads CSAITGTGGKRYTF. The CDR3 DNA follows: TGCAGTGCCATCACTGGGACAGGGGGGAAACGCTACACCTTC.